The entry that follows covers one T cell receptor beta chain sequence. Its antigen remains unknown. This sample was taken from a study of cytomegalovirus exposure and HLA in healthy donors. About the study: The same platform was used for the 90 to 150 validation repertoires and the roughly 640 first-cohort repertoires, a later analysis reported.

Sequencing was performed with immunoSEQ multiplex PCR; in TCRdb, only in-frame clones are kept and a portion is missing. This table holds about 130,000 clones, roughly 89% found once. Whole-study results and caveats: Subsequent analysis found a tendency for first-cohort TCR clusters to co-occur within the 90 to 150 validation repertoires. Investigators reported 164 TCR beta chains as tied to cytomegalovirus. Rarity marked most TCR sequences, yet some public TCRs occurred in many donors.

The source is a woman aged 18-29 years in good health and CMV-seropositive. The sample comprised PBMCs.

As DNA, the CDR3 is TGTGCCAGCAGTTTGGGGAGGGCCTACGAGCAGTACTTC. Amino acid sequence: CASSLGRAYEQYF. J is TRBJ2-7 and V is TRBV27; 7 bases agree with TRBD2. Trimming cost V 3 bases and J 2 bases; bases outside gene matches: 1. The CDR3 length is 13 residues. The germline V gene encodes CDR1 MNHEY and CDR2 SMNVEV (reference sequence).